This T cell receptor beta chain was obtained from a study of blood T cell repertoires in COVID-19. With V trimmed by 6 bases and J by 5 bases, 9 bases remained unmatched. The germline gives CDR1 SNHLY, CDR2 FYNNEI. CDR3 length equals 15 residues. In the source study's methods: Amplification from reference gene primers served as the basis for estimated nucleated cell counts. Clones were sequenced by immunoSEQ multiplex PCR, and TCRdb holds only the in-frame ones, with some missing. That table furnishes V, J and clone size, whereas the DNA furnished D and trimming. Counted here are 200,000 or so clones, roughly 80% occurring once; the ten biggest clones make up approximately 1.3%.

Sequencing was done on a sample of PBMCs or T cells enriched from blood (not recorded which). The source of this sequence is a woman aged 40-49 years with acute COVID-19. J is TRBJ2-5 and V is TRBV2; 10 nucleotides align to TRBD1. In DNA form, the CDR3 reads TGTGCCAGCAGCGGGACAGGGGCCCCGGGGGAGACCCAGTACTTC. Encoded protein: CASSGTGAPGETQYF.